The following is a TCR beta chain sequence with its context. Its antigen is undetermined. The CDR3 covers 15 residues. Trimming shortened V by 1 base and J by 6 bases, and 12 bases separated the two germline ends. Germline CDR1 and CDR2: SNHLY and FYNNEI. This specimen belongs to a study of vaccination effects on CD4 cells after COVID-19. Expansion with viral peptide pools was applied to antigen-specific CD4+ T cells by the ViraFEST assay prior to sequencing. Isolating CD4+ T cells followed approximately 11 days of culture. Each participant received a vaccine that was either BNT162b2 or mRNA-1273, given as two doses. Libraries were prepared by immunoSEQ multiplex PCR; TCRdb keeps only in-frame clonotypes and omits some of them. The profile shows nearly 30,000 clones, 75% to 90% of them singletons.

The rearrangement uses TRBV2 and TRBJ1-4, with D perhaps matching TRBD1 (5 bases). The origin of this receptor is a human donor who received a COVID-19 vaccine. Some clones in this sample may be carry-over from other donors' samples. Material: CD4+ T cells from PBMCs cultured with SARS-CoV-2 spike peptides, obtained after COVID-19 vaccination. The DNA for the CDR3 is TGTGCCAGCAGTGAAGTCAGAAGGGGAGATGAAAAACTGTTTTTT. Translation gives CASSEVRRGDEKLFF.